This passage covers 21 T cell receptor beta chains from one sample sequenced in a study. MiXCR, run by TCRdb on the RT-PCR reads, gives a single entry per CDR3 protein. Seen here are about 680,000 distinct CDR3 sequences, approximately 14% observed once, and the top ten hold 3% to 4.5%. Sequenced: memory CD4+ T cells from blood. The receptors stem from a female donor in good health, serving as a healthy control.

This clonotype was recorded many times. This chain connects TRBV12-3 or TRBV12-4 to TRBJ2-2, with 8 positions matching TRBD1. V trimming: 5 bases; J trimming: 6 bases; junction bases outside the gene matches: 5. This CDR3 spans 14 amino acids. As DNA, the CDR3 is TGTGCCAGCAGTAAAGACAGGGGCGCCGGGGAGCTGTTTTTT. This translates into CASSKDRGAGELFF.

The chain combines TRBV4-3 with TRBJ2-7; 9 bases match TRBD1. Per germline, CDR1 LGHNA and CDR2 YSLEER. This CDR3 has 16 residues. The V gene end was trimmed by 4 bases and the J gene end by 0 bases; junction bases not matched to a gene: 7. CDR3 residues: CASSLPGQGSSYEQYF. CDR3 bases: TGCGCCAGCAGCCTACCGGGACAGGGTAGCTCCTACGAGCAGTACTTC.

V and J are TRBV5-1 and TRBJ1-5, with a tentative D call TRBD1 (5 bases). The CDR3 runs 15 residues. The V gene's germline CDR1 is SGHRS and CDR2 YFSETQ. V gave up 4 bases and J gave up 0 bases, with 11 bases separating them. The CDR3 spells CASSQQGDSNQPQHF. For the CDR3, the DNA is TGCGCCAGCAGCCAGCAGGGTGATAGCAATCAGCCCCAGCATTTT.

This clonotype turned up a few times. This rearrangement joins TRBV3-1 to TRBJ2-2; 8 bases are shared with TRBD1. The germline CDR1 and CDR2 sequences are LGHDT and YNNKEL (reference sequence). The ends lost 0 bases at V and 2 bases at J; junction bases unmatched: 8. The CDR3 totals 18 residues. This chain's CDR3 is CASSQDYQGAVNTGELFF. In DNA form, the CDR3 reads TGTGCCAGCAGCCAAGATTATCAGGGGGCAGTCAACACCGGGGAGCTGTTTTTT.

The chain recombines TRBV5-1 with TRBJ1-4; D not certain. Germline-derived CDR1 and CDR2 are SGHRS and YFSETQ. V was clipped by 0 bases and J by 3 bases, with 6 bases between them. The CDR3 runs to 14 residues. CDR3 DNA sequence: TGCGCCAGCAGCTTGGAAAGCCCTAATGAAAAACTGTTTTTT. Translated, it gives CASSLESPNEKLFF.

This clonotype was counted only a few times. Its ends do not fully match the called genes, so a read error is possible. This rearrangement joins TRBV20-1 to TRBJ2-1; 13 bases fit TRBD2. The CDR3 runs to 14 residues. Germline V CDR1 and CDR2: DFQATT, SNEGSKA (reference sequence). The CDR3 is CSAFQLAGGPEPFF. Written as DNA, the CDR3 is TGCAGTGCTTTTCAACTAGCGGGAGGGCCGGAGCCGTTCTTC.

V is TRBV28 and J is TRBJ1-2; 7 bases map to TRBD1. J was trimmed by 2 bases and V by 6 bases; bases with no gene match: 12. This CDR3 comprises 16 residues. Germline CDR1 and CDR2: MDHEN and SYDVKM. The chain's CDR3 is CASSGSGQTGNYGYTF. In nucleotides, the CDR3 is TGTGCCAGCAGCGGATCGGGACAGACCGGAAACTATGGCTACACCTTC.

This clonotype has only a few counts. This sequence joins TRBV28 and TRBJ2-2, with 9 bases matching TRBD1. CDR1 and CDR2 (germline): MDHEN, SYDVKM. The CDR3 covers 16 residues. The trim removed 7 bases at V and 6 bases at J, leaving 12 bases unmatched. The CDR3 region has the DNA TGTGCCAGCACCACGACCGGGACAGGGTTGTCCGGGGAGCTGTTTTTT. This translates into CASTTTGTGLSGELFF.

V usage is TRBV5-5 and J usage is TRBJ2-6; D not certain. The CDR3 runs to 17 residues. CDR1 is SGHKS, CDR2 YYEKEE, per germline (reference sequence). Trimming stripped 4 bases from V and 0 bases from J, with 14 bases between. CDR3 sequence: CASSVLYLASGANVLTF. In DNA form, the CDR3 reads TGTGCCAGCAGCGTGTTATATCTCGCCTCTGGGGCCAACGTCCTGACTTTC.

This clonotype was found once. The chain joins TRBV6-2 or TRBV6-3 to TRBJ2-1; 9 bases are a match to TRBD1. The CDR3 is 14 amino acids. The ends lost 7 bases at V and 10 bases at J; junction bases unmatched: 11. Germline V gives CDR1 MNHEY, CDR2 SVGEGT. The CDR3 region has the DNA TGTGCCAGCAACCCGGGGACAGGGAGAAAGGAGCAGTTCTTC. It specifies CASNPGTGRKEQFF.

This clonotype appeared a few times. This sequence joins TRBV10-3 and TRBJ1-1, with TRBD1 matching 8 bases. Germline V CDR1 and CDR2: ENHRY, SYGVKD. The junction had 7 bases not matched to a gene; V was cut back by 3 bases and J by 7 bases. The CDR3 has 14 residues. CDR3 in amino acids: CAISDITGGDEAFF. CDR3 bases: TGTGCCATCAGTGATATAACAGGGGGAGATGAAGCTTTCTTT.

This clonotype has just one count. This chain links TRBV13 with TRBJ2-1; either TRBD1 or TRBD2 may supply D (5 bases each). V was trimmed by 0 bases and J by 4 bases, leaving 13 bases between them. Germline V gives CDR1 PRHDT, CDR2 FYEKMQ (reference sequence). This CDR3 contains 16 residues. CDR3 sequence (DNA): TGTGCCAGCAGCTTAGGTGCCCTGGGGGTATACAATGAGCAGTTCTTC. This codes for CASSLGALGVYNEQFF.

This clonotype has at least ten counts. CDR3 sequence: CASSVQGSTDEQYF. DNA for the CDR3: TGTGCCAGCAGCGTACAGGGGTCTACGGACGAGCAGTACTTC. The genes are TRBV9 and TRBJ2-7; tentatively, D is TRBD1 (6 bases). Germline CDR1 reads SGDLS; CDR2 reads YYNGEE. The germline V and J ends were trimmed by 1 base and 5 bases, with 13 bases remaining between them. This CDR3 has 14 residues.

The CDR3 bases are TGTGCCAGCAGTCCTACCGGGACAGAGTACAATGAGCAGTTCTTC. Protein: CASSPTGTEYNEQFF. The chain joins TRBV12-3 or TRBV12-4 to TRBJ2-1, with TRBD1 matching 7 bases. The CDR3 loop spans 15 amino acids. With 5 bases clipped from V and 4 bases from J, the junction kept 8 bases outside the gene matches.

Only a few counts were recorded for this clonotype. This chain links TRBV4-3 with TRBJ2-3; 10 bases are shared with TRBD1. The CDR3 loop spans 17 amino acids. The V segment lost 4 bases and the J segment 10 bases; nucleotides outside the gene matches: 17. Germline V gene sequence: CDR1 LGHNA, CDR2 YSLEER. Here the CDR3 reads CASSRVPGTGDFEAQYF. CDR3 DNA sequence: TGCGCCAGCAGCCGTGTACCGGGGACAGGGGATTTTGAGGCGCAGTATTTT.

The chain uses TRBV11-2 and TRBJ1-2; D is undetermined. Trimming pared 1 base from V and 8 bases from J, leaving 11 bases between. The CDR3 loop spans 13 amino acids. The germline V gene encodes CDR1 SGHAT and CDR2 FQNNGV. For the CDR3, the DNA is TGTGCCAGCAGCTTAGGTGGCCGCTTGGGCTACACCTTC. Protein: CASSLGGRLGYTF. Based on the CDR3 plus reference TRBV11-2 and TRBJ1-2, the full variable domain is EAGVAQSPRYKIIEKRQSVAFWCNPISGHATLYWYQQILGQGPKLLIQFQNNGVVDDSQLPKDRFSAERLKGVDSTLKIQPAKLEDSAVYLCASSLGGRLGYTFGSGTRLTVV.

The V and J genes are TRBV20-1 and TRBJ2-1; D tentatively fits TRBD1 or TRBD2 (5 bases each). Germline values: CDR1 DFQATT, CDR2 SNEGSKA (reference sequence). V was cut by 5 bases and J by 0 bases, with 14 bases left in between. The CDR3 runs 15 residues. The CDR3 region has the DNA TGCAGTGCTCCCGGGGACCGTAGCTCCTACAATGAGCAGTTCTTC. Translation gives CSAPGDRSSYNEQFF.

The sample holds a few counts of this clonotype. This rearrangement joins TRBV6-5 to TRBJ1-2; 7 nucleotides line up with TRBD1. With 6 bases clipped from V and 8 bases from J, the junction kept 15 bases outside the gene matches. Germline V gives CDR1 MNHEY, CDR2 SVGAGI. The CDR3 sequence is 15 residues long. The CDR3 sequence: CASSPYPTGQGGYTF. Here the CDR3 DNA reads TGTGCCAGCAGCCCGTACCCGACAGGGCAGGGGGGCTACACCTTC.

This clonotype was seen many times. The V call is TRBV29-1, the J call TRBJ1-2, with TRBD1 identical over 7 bases. Per the germline V gene, CDR1 is SQVTM and CDR2 is ANQGSEA. After removal of 7 bases from V and 8 bases from J, the junction contained 19 bases not matched to a gene. The CDR3 is made up of 15 amino acids. The CDR3 spells CSDSAYQTGAWGYTF. The CDR3 DNA reads as TGCAGCGACTCAGCGTACCAAACAGGGGCCTGGGGCTACACCTTC.

The chain has TRBV11-1 and TRBJ2-5, with D possibly being TRBD2 (5 bases). This CDR3 is 14 amino acids long. Germline V gene lookup returns CDR1 SGHAT and CDR2 FQDESV (reference sequence). Trimming cost V 8 bases and J 1 base, with 14 bases left between them. CDR3 sequence (DNA): TGTGCCAGCGCGAGCGGCCGCTTCCAAGAGACCCAGTACTTC. This sequence encodes CASASGRFQETQYF.

The chain employs TRBV5-1 and TRBJ2-5; D ambiguous. The CDR3 is made up of 13 amino acids. V gave up 1 base and J gave up 1 base, with 5 bases separating them. Germline V CDR1 and CDR2: SGHRS, YFSETQ. CDR3 in amino acids: CASSLPFQETQYF. DNA for the CDR3: TGCGCCAGCAGCTTGCCATTCCAAGAGACCCAGTACTTC.